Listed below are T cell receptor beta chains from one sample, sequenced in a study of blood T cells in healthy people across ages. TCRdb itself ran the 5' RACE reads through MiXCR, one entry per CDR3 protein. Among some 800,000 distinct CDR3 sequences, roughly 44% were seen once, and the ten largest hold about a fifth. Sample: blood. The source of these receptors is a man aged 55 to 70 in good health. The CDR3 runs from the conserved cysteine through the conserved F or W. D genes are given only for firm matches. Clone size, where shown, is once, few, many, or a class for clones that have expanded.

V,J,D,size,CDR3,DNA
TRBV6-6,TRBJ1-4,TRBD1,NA,CASTAGGNEKLFF,TGTGCCAGCACCGCAGGGGGGAATGAAAAACTGTTTTTT
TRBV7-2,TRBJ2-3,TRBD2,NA,CASSIAGFTDTQYF,TGTGCCAGCAGCATAGCGGGGTTCACAGATACGCAGTATTTT
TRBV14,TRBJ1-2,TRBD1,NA,CASSQEPTGAWGYTF,TGTGCCAGCAGCCAAGAGCCGACAGGGGCCTGGGGCTACACCTTC
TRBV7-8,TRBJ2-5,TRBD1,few,CASSWDRTQETQYF,TGTGCCAGCAGCTGGGACAGAACCCAAGAGACCCAGTACTTC
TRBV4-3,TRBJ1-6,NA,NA,CASSQQGENSPLHF,TGCGCCAGCAGCCAACAAGGAGAAAATTCACCCCTCCACTTT
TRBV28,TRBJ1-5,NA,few,CASSPDSNSNQPQHF,TGTGCCAGCAGTCCCGACAGTAATAGCAATCAGCCCCAGCATTTT
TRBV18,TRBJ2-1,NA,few,CASSQTVNEQFF,TGTGCCAGCTCACAGACAGTCAATGAGCAGTTCTTC
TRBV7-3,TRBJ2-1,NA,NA,CASSLTGRASSYNEQFF,TGTGCCAGCAGCTTAACCGGGCGGGCTAGCTCCTACAATGAGCAGTTCTTC
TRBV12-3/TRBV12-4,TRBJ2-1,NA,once,CASSIQGPYNEQFF,TGTGCCAGCAGTATACAGGGTCCCTACAATGAGCAGTTCTTC
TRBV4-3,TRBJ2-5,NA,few,CASSQDWPNQETQYF,TGCGCCAGCAGCCAAGACTGGCCGAATCAAGAGACCCAGTACTTC
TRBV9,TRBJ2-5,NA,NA,CASSVGTGVYQETQYF,TGTGCCAGCAGCGTTGGGACGGGGGTTTACCAAGAGACCCAGTACTTC
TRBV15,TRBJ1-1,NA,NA,CATSRDSLYLAFF,TGTGCCACCAGCAGAGATAGTCTGTATTTGGCTTTCTTT
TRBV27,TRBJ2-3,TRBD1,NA,CASSWDRKSTDTQYF,TGTGCCAGCAGTTGGGACAGGAAAAGCACAGATACGCAGTATTTT
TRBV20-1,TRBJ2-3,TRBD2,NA,CSASPPSGGGFTDTQYF,TGCAGTGCTAGCCCTCCCAGCGGGGGGGGCTTCACAGATACGCAGTATTTT
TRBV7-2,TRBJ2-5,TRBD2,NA,CASSQTSGGAGETQYF,TGTGCCAGCAGCCAGACTAGCGGGGGGGCCGGTGAGACCCAGTACTTC
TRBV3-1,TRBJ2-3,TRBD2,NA,CASSTPGTSGGRADTQYF,TGTGCCAGCAGCACCCCTGGAACTAGCGGGGGGCGGGCAGATACGCAGTATTTT
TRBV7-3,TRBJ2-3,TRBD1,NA,CASSLSPGGRDTQYF,TGTGCCAGCAGCTTAAGTCCAGGGGGAAGAGATACGCAGTATTTT
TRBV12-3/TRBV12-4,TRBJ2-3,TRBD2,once,CATRPGGSTDTQYF,TGTGCCACCAGACCGGGAGGTAGTACAGATACGCAGTATTTT
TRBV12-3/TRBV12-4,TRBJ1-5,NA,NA,CASSPEGNSNQPQHF,TGTGCCAGCAGTCCAGAGGGGAATAGCAATCAGCCCCAGCATTTT
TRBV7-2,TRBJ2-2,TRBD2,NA,CASSLNPGGSRGGELFF,TGTGCCAGCAGCTTGAACCCGGGGGGATCGAGGGGCGGGGAGCTGTTTTTT
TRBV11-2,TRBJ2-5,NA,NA,CASSVDHSGREYF,TGTGCCAGCAGCGTAGATCACAGCGGTCGGGAGTACTTC
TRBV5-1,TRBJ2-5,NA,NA,CASSLGNREETQYF,TGCGCCAGCAGCTTGGGAAATAGAGAAGAGACCCAGTACTTC
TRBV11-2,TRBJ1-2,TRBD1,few,CASSFGQGKLVGGYTF,TGTGCCAGCAGCTTTGGACAGGGTAAACTAGTAGGTGGCTACACCTTC
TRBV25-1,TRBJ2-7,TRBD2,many,CASSDQRGSSYEQYF,TGTGCCAGCAGTGATCAGCGGGGGAGCTCCTACGAGCAGTACTTC
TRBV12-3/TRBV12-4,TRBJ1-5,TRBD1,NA,CASSTGQDNQPQHF,TGTGCCAGCAGCACGGGACAGGACAATCAGCCCCAGCATTTT
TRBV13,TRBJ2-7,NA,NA,CASSSNGDAWEQYF,TGTGCCAGCAGCTCCAATGGGGATGCATGGGAGCAGTACTTC
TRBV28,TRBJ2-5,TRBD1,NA,CASSLSRGQYF,TGTGCCAGCAGTTTAAGCAGGGGGCAGTACTTC
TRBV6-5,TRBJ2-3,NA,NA,CASSHGRTDTQYF,TGTGCCAGCAGTCATGGACGCACAGATACGCAGTATTTT
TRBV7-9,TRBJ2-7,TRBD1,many,CASSFDLGQGKGSEQYF,TGTGCCAGCAGCTTCGACCTAGGACAGGGGAAAGGTTCCGAGCAGTACTTC
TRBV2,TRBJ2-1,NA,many,CASSDFSGVDNEQFF,TGTGCCAGCAGTGATTTTTCGGGCGTAGACAATGAGCAGTTCTTC
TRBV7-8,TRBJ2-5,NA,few,CASSLTEGSETQYF,TGTGCCAGCAGCTTGACCGAAGGTAGCGAGACCCAGTACTTC
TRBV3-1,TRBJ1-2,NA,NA,CASSQVGAAHGYTF,TGTGCCAGCAGCCAAGTGGGGGCAGCTCATGGCTACACCTTC
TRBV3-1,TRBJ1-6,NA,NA,CASSQVYRVSGYNSPLHF,TGTGCCAGCAGCCAAGTTTACCGGGTATCGGGTTATAATTCACCCCTCCACTTT
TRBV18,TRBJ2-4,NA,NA,CASSPPLEQYF,TGTGCCAGCTCACCTCCCCTGGAGCAGTACTTC
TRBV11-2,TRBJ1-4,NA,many,CASSFGGDRNEKLFF,TGTGCCAGCAGCTTTGGGGGGGATCGTAATGAAAAACTGTTTTTT
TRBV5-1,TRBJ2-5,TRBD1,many,CASSLQGSQETQYF,TGCGCCAGCAGCCTACAGGGGTCCCAAGAGACCCAGTACTTC
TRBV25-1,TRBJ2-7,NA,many,CASSEGRYEQYF,TGTGCCAGCAGTGAGGGACGCTACGAGCAGTACTTC
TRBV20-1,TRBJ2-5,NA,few,CSARDRRGQETQYF,TGCAGTGCTAGAGATCGTCGGGGTCAAGAGACCCAGTACTTC
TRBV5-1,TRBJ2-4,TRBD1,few,CASSLETRTGGKNIQYF,TGCGCCAGCAGCTTGGAAACTAGGACAGGGGGAAAAAACATTCAGTACTTC
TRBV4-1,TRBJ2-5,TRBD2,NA,CASSQDLGDGTSRETQYF,TGCGCCAGCAGCCAAGATTTAGGGGACGGGACTAGCCGGGAGACCCAGTACTTC
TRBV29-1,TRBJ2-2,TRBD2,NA,CSVDFSGGVAGELFF,TGCAGCGTGGATTTCAGCGGGGGGGTGGCCGGGGAGCTGTTTTTT
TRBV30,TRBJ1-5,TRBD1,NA,CAWSRGQGAGQPQHF,TGTGCCTGGAGCAGGGGACAGGGGGCCGGTCAGCCCCAGCATTTT
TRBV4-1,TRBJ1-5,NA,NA,CASRPSTASYQPQHF,TGCGCCAGCAGGCCCTCCACAGCGTCATATCAGCCCCAGCATTTT
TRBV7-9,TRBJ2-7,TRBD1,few,CASSATDRGYEQYF,TGTGCCAGCAGTGCTACCGACAGGGGTTACGAGCAGTACTTC
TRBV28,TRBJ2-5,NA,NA,CASSPRLSGQETQYF,TGTGCCAGCAGCCCACGTTTATCTGGGCAAGAGACCCAGTACTTC
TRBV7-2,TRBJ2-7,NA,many,CASSLDHRPVYEQYF,TGTGCCAGCAGCTTAGACCATAGACCGGTCTACGAGCAGTACTTC
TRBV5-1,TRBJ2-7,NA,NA,CASSWQGLSYEQYF,TGCGCCAGCAGCTGGCAGGGGCTCTCCTACGAGCAGTACTTC
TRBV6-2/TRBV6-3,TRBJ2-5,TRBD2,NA,CASRASGGNQETQYF,TGTGCCAGCAGAGCATCCGGGGGGAATCAAGAGACCCAGTACTTC
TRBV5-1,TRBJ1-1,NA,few,CASSSRPTSNTEAFF,TGCGCCAGCAGCTCTCGACCGACAAGCAACACTGAAGCTTTCTTT
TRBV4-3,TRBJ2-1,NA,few,CASSQQASFEQFF,TGCGCCAGCAGCCAACAGGCCTCCTTTGAGCAGTTCTTC
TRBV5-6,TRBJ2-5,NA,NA,CASSHTLGGAETQYF,TGTGCCAGCAGCCATACCTTGGGGGGGGCGGAGACCCAGTACTTC
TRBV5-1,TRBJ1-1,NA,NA,CASSLYVGKNTEAFF,TGCGCCAGCAGCTTGTATGTGGGGAAAAACACTGAAGCTTTCTTT
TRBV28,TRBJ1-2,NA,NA,CASSRRQADYGYTF,TGTGCCAGCAGCCGTCGGCAGGCTGACTATGGCTACACCTTC
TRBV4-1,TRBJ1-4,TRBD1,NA,CASSPRGLVEKLFF,TGCGCCAGCAGCCCAAGGGGGCTAGTAGAAAAACTGTTTTTT
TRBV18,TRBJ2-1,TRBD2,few,CASSLTRRATSGENNEQFF,TGTGCCAGCTCACTCACCCGGCGGGCCACTAGCGGGGAGAACAATGAGCAGTTCTTC
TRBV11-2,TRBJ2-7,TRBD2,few,CASSSGLAGNEQYF,TGTGCCAGCAGCTCGGGACTAGCGGGGAACGAGCAGTACTTC
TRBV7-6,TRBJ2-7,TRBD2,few,CASSSSGGKTYEQYF,TGTGCCAGCAGCTCCAGCGGGGGGAAAACCTACGAGCAGTACTTC